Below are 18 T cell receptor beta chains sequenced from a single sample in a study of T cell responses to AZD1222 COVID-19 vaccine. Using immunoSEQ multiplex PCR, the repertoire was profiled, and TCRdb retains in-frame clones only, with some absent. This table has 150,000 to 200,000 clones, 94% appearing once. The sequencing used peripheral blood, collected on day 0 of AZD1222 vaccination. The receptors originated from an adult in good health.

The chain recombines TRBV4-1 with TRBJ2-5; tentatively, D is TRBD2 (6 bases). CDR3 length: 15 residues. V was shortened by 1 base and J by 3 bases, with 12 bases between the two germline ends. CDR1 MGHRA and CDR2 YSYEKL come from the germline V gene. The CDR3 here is CASSQGTGAKETQYF. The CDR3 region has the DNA TGCGCCAGCAGCCAAGGGACGGGAGCGAAAGAGACCCAGTACTTC.

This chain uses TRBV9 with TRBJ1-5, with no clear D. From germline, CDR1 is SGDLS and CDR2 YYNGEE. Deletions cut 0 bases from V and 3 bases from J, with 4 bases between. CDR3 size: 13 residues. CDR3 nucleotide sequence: TGTGCCAGCAGCGTAGTCCCCAATCAGCCCCAGCATTTT. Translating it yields CASSVVPNQPQHF.

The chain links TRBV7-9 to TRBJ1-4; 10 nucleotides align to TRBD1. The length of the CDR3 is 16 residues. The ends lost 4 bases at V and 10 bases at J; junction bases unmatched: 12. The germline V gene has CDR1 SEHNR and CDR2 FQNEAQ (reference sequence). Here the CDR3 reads CASSSRTGGMRGKLFF. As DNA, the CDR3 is TGTGCCAGCAGCTCTAGGACAGGGGGTATGCGTGGAAAACTGTTTTTT.

CDR3 loop: CASSSGQRGPANYGYTF. CDR3 bases: TGTGCCAGCAGTTCCGGTCAAAGGGGACCAGCTAACTATGGCTACACCTTC. This chain joins TRBV27 and TRBJ1-2; D is possibly TRBD1 (5 bases). Trimming took off 4 bases at V and 0 bases at J, with 18 bases between the two ends. Germline V CDR1 and CDR2: MNHEY, SMNVEV (reference sequence). The CDR3 totals 17 residues.

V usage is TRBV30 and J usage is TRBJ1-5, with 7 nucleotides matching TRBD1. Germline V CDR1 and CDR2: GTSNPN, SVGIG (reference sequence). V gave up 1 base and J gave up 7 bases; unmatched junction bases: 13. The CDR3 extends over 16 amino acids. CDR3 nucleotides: TGTGCCTGGAGTGCCCGGGACAGAAGTGGTGGACAGCCCCAGCATTTT. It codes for CAWSARDRSGGQPQHF.

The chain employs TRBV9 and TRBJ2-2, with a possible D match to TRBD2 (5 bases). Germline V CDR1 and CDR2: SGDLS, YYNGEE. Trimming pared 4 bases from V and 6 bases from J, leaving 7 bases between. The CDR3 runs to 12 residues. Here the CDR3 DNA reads TGTGCCAGCAGCCCGGGGTCCGGGGAGCTGTTTTTT. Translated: CASSPGSGELFF.

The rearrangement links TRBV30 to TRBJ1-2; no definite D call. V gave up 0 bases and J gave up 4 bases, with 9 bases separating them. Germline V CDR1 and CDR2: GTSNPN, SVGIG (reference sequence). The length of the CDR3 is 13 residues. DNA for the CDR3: TGTGCCTGGAGTGTCAACCGCGTCTATGGCTACACCTTC. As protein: CAWSVNRVYGYTF.

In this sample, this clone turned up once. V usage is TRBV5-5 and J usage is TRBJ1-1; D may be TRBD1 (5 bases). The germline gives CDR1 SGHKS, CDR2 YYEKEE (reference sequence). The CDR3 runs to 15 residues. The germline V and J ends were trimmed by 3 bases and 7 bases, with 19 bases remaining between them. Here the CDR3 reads CASSSFIQGSGEAFF. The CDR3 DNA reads TGTGCCAGCAGCTCGTTTATTCAGGGATCGGGTGAAGCTTTCTTT. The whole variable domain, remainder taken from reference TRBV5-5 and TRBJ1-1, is DAGVTQSPTHLIKTRGQQVTLRCSPISGHKSVSWYQQVLGQGPQFIFQYYEKEERGRGNFPDRFSARQFPNYSSELNVNALLLGDSALYLCASSSFIQGSGEAFFGQGTRLTVV.

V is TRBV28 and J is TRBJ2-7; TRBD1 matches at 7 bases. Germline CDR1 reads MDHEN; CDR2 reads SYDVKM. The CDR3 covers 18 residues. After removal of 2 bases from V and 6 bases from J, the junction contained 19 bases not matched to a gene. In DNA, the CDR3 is TGTGCCAGCAGTTTACCGGGTAGGACGAGGGGGCTTCTTGGCGAGCAGTACTTC. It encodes CASSLPGRTRGLLGEQYF.

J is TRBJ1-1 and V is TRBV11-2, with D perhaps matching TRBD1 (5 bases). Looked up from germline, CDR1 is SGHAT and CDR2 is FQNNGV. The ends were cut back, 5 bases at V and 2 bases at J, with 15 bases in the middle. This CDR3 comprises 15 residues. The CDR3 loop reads CASSGLSGDNTEAFF. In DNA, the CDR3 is TGTGCCAGCAGCGGCCTTTCGGGGGACAACACTGAAGCTTTCTTT.

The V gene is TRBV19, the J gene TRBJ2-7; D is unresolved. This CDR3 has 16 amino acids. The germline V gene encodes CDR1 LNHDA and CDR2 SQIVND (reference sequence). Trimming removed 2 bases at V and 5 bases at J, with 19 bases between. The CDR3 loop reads CASSIIPSALRNEQYF. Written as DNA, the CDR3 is TGTGCCAGTAGTATAATCCCAAGCGCCCTTAGGAACGAGCAGTACTTC.

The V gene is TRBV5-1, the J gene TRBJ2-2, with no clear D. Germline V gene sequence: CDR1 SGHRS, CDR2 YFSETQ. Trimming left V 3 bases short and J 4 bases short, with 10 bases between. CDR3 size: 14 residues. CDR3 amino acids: CASSSVPSTGELFF. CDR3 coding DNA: TGCGCCAGCAGCTCCGTCCCTAGCACCGGGGAGCTGTTTTTT.

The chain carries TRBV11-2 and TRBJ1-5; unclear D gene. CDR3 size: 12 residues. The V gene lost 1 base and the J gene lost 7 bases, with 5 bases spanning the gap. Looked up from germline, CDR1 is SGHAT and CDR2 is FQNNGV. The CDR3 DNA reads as TGTGCCAGCAGCTTAGGAGGACAGCCCCAGCATTTT. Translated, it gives CASSLGGQPQHF.

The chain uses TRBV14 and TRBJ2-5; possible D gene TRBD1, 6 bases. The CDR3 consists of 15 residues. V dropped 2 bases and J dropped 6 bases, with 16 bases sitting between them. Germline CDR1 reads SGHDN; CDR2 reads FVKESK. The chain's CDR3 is CASSQRLGAGKTQYF. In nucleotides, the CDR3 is TGTGCCAGCAGCCAAAGATTGGGGGCCGGGAAGACCCAGTACTTC.

The DNA of the CDR3 is TGCGCCAGCAGCCACCCACCGCGACACGAGCAGTACTTC. Protein: CASSHPPRHEQYF. The J gene is TRBJ2-7, the V gene TRBV4-1; D remains ambiguous. This CDR3 has 13 amino acids. The V end was cut by 3 bases, the J end by 5 bases, with 11 bases between. Germline CDR1 and CDR2: MGHRA and YSYEKL.

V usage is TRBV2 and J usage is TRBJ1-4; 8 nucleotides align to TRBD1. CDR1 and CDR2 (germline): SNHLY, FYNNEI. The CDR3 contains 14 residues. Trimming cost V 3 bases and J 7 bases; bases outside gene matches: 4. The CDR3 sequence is CASSEDREGEKLFF. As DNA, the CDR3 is TGTGCCAGCAGTGAGGACAGGGAGGGTGAAAAACTGTTTTTT.

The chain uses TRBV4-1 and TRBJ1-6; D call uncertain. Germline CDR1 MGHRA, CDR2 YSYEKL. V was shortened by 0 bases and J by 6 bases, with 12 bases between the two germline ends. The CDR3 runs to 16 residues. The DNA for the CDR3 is TGCGCCAGCAGCCAAGAAGGGCCCGGATTTAATTCACCCCTCCACTTT. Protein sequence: CASSQEGPGFNSPLHF.

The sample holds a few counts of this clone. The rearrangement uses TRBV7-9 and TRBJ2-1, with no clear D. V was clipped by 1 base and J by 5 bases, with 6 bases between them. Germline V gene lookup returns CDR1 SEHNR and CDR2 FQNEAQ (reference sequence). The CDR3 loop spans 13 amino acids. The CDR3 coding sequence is TGTGCCAGCAGCTTAGACTGGGACAATGAGCAGTTCTTC. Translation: CASSLDWDNEQFF.